The 13 T cell receptor beta chains below come from one sample, sequenced in a study of blood T cell repertoires in COVID-19. TCRdb keeps only in-frame clones here, not all; method: immunoSEQ multiplex PCR. In the table there are some 200,000 clones, more than 85% of which are singletons. Specimen: peripheral blood. These receptors originate from an elderly woman in a cohort sampled during active or convalescent COVID-19.

This clone was seen only a few times. The genes are TRBV4-2 and TRBJ1-1; D perhaps matches TRBD1 (5 bases). Between the trimmed V and J ends, which lost 0 bases and 1 base, there was a span of 9 bases. The CDR3 covers 15 residues. Germline V lookup: CDR1 LGHNA, CDR2 YNFKEQ. CDR3: CASSQEIGQNTEAFF. DNA for the CDR3: TGTGCCAGCAGCCAAGAAATCGGACAGAACACTGAAGCTTTCTTT.

V usage is TRBV10-3 and J usage is TRBJ2-5, with 10 bases identical to TRBD2. Germline CDR1 is ENHRY and CDR2 is SYGVKD. The CDR3 is made up of 14 amino acids. J was trimmed by 3 bases and V by 6 bases; bases with no gene match: 4. CDR3 DNA: TGTGCCATCAGAGGCCTAGCGGGAGAAGAGACCCAGTACTTC. It is translated as CAIRGLAGEETQYF.

The rearrangement uses TRBV10-2 and TRBJ2-3, with 10 bases that match TRBD2. Germline V gives CDR1 WSHSY, CDR2 SAAADI. V was pared by 0 bases and J by 6 bases, with 3 bases of the junction left unmatched. The CDR3 is 15 residues long. The CDR3 sequence: CASSESSGRGDTQYF. The CDR3 DNA is TGCGCCAGCAGTGAGTCGAGCGGGAGGGGTGATACGCAGTATTTT.

A note on this clone: Sequence at one end of the junction differs from germline and may be a read error. The chain uses TRBV7-7 and TRBJ1-4; 8 bases line up with TRBD1. This CDR3 spans 15 amino acids. CDR1 is SSHAT, CDR2 FNYEAQ, per germline (reference sequence). The CDR3 region is CASSLGTGFNEKLFF. The CDR3 DNA follows: TGTGCTAGCAGCTTAGGGACAGGATTTAATGAAAAACTGTTTTTT.

The J gene is TRBJ1-1, the V gene TRBV4-3, with TRBD1 identical over 9 bases. Germline V CDR1 and CDR2: LGHNA, YSLEER. V shed 0 bases, J shed 6 bases, and the junction held 5 bases outside the gene matches. This CDR3 contains 15 residues. CDR3 sequence: CASSQETGGWAEAFF. The CDR3 DNA reads TGCGCCAGCAGCCAAGAGACAGGGGGTTGGGCTGAAGCTTTCTTT.

V gene TRBV10-3 combines with J gene TRBJ2-3, with 10 bases identical to TRBD2. The germline CDR1 and CDR2 sequences are ENHRY and SYGVKD. Losses at the gene ends were 6 bases for V and 4 bases for J; bases not matched to a gene: 4. The CDR3 runs 14 residues. The DNA of the CDR3 is TGTGCCATCAGCGGGACTAGCGATGCAGATACGCAGTATTTT. Protein: CAISGTSDADTQYF.

This chain joins TRBV7-2 and TRBJ2-1; TRBD1 matches at 7 bases. CDR3 length: 13 residues. The trim removed 3 bases at V and 10 bases at J, leaving 6 bases unmatched. CDR1 SGHTA and CDR2 FQGNSA come from the germline V gene. CDR3 in DNA: TGTGCCAGCAGCTTCAGGGGGACGCTGGAGCAGTTCTTC. Amino acids: CASSFRGTLEQFF. The variable domain in full, completed from reference TRBV7-2 and TRBJ2-1, reads GAGVSQSPSNKVTEKGKDVELRCDPISGHTALYWYRQSLGQGLEFLIYFQGNSAPDKSGLPSDRFSAERTGGSVSTLTIQRTQQEDSAVYLCASSFRGTLEQFFGPGTRLTVL.

The V gene is TRBV18, the J gene TRBJ2-3; a possible D gene is TRBD1 (6 bases). Germline V gives CDR1 KGHSH, CDR2 LQKENI. Trimming took off 1 base at V and 0 bases at J, with 14 bases between the two ends. CDR3 length: 17 residues. CDR3 in amino acids: CASSPRATGLSTDTQYF. The CDR3 DNA reads as TGTGCCAGCTCACCACGGGCGACAGGTCTAAGCACAGATACGCAGTATTTT.

The genes are TRBV6-5 and TRBJ2-3; the match to TRBD2 covers 9 bases. The J segment lost 2 bases and the V segment lost 10 bases, leaving 4 bases of the junction unmatched. This CDR3 region has 13 residues. Germline V gene sequence: CDR1 MNHEY, CDR2 SVGAGI. CDR3 bases: TGTGCCACCCGGACTAGCGACACAGATACGCAGTATTTT. Amino acids: CATRTSDTDTQYF.

The chain links TRBV6-5 to TRBJ2-6; D is perhaps TRBD1 (5 bases). The V end lost 5 bases, the J end lost 2 bases, and 10 bases lay between the germline ends. This CDR3 spans 15 amino acids. The V gene's germline CDR1 is MNHEY and CDR2 SVGAGI. Here the CDR3 reads CASSPRVTGANVLTF. CDR3 DNA sequence: TGTGCCAGCAGTCCCAGGGTAACTGGGGCCAACGTCCTGACTTTC.

This chain uses TRBV6-6 with TRBJ2-1, with 10 bases identical to TRBD2. V lost 5 bases, J lost 5 bases, and 9 bases stayed unmatched. CDR3 size: 16 residues. Germline-derived CDR1 and CDR2 are MNHNY and SVGAGI (reference sequence). CDR3 coding DNA: TGTGCCAGCAGTGCCATGTGGACTAGCGGAAACAATGAGCAGTTCTTC. Translated, it gives CASSAMWTSGNNEQFF.

The chain couples TRBV9 to TRBJ1-1; TRBD1 matches 9 bases. V lost 0 bases, J lost 11 bases, and 8 bases stayed unmatched. Germline V gene sequence: CDR1 SGDLS, CDR2 YYNGEE. This CDR3 has 14 residues. The CDR3 loop reads CASSVDSGTGTAFF. CDR3 nucleotide sequence: TGTGCCAGCAGCGTAGACTCCGGGACAGGGACGGCTTTCTTT. The full variable domain, rest sourced from reference TRBV9 and TRBJ1-1, is DSGVTQTPKHLITATGQRVTLRCSPRSGDLSVYWYQQSLDQGLQFLIQYYNGEERAKGNILERFSAQQFPDLHSELNLSSLELGDSALYFCASSVDSGTGTAFFGQGTRLTVV.

The chain recombines TRBV5-6 with TRBJ2-4; 9 nucleotides match TRBD2. The junction had 7 bases not matched to a gene; V was cut back by 0 bases and J by 9 bases. CDR3 size: 15 residues. The germline gives CDR1 SGHDT, CDR2 YYEEEE. The CDR3 loop reads CASSLEARGGGIQYF. The CDR3 DNA reads TGTGCCAGCAGCTTGGAGGCGCGGGGGGGCGGCATTCAGTACTTC. The full variable domain, its missing parts supplied by reference TRBV5-6 and TRBJ2-4, is DAGVTQSPTHLIKTRGQQVTLRCSPKSGHDTVSWYQQALGQGPQFIFQYYEEEERQRGNFPDRFSGHQFPNYSSELNVNALLLGDSALYLCASSLEARGGGIQYFGAGTRLSVL.